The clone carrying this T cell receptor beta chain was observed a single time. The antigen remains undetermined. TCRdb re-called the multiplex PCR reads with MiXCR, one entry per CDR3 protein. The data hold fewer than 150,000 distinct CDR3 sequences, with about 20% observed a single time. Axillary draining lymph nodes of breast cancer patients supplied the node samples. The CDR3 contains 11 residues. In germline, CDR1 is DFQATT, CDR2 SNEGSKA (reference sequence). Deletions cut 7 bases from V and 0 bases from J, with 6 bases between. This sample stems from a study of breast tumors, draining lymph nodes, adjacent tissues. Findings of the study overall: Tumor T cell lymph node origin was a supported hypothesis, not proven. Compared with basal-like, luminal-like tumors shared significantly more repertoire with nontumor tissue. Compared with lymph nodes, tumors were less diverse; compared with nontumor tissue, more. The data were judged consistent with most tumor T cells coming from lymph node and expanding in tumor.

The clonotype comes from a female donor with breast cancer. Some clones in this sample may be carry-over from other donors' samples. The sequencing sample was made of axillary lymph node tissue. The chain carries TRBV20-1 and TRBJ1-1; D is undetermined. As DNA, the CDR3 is TGCAGTGGGACCTTGAACACTGAAGCTTTCTTT. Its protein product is CSGTLNTEAFF.